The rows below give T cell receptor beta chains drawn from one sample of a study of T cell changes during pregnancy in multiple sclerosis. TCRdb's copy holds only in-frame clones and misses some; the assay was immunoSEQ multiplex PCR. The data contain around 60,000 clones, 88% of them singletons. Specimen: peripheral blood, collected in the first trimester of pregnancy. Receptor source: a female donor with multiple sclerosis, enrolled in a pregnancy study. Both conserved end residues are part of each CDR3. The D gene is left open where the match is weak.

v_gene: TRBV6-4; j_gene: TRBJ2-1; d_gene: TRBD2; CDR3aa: CASSDSGPGTSVEQFF
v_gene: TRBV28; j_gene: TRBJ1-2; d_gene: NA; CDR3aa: CASSLQRRGNYGYTF
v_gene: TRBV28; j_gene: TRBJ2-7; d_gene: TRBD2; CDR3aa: CASSLAQGLVYEQYF
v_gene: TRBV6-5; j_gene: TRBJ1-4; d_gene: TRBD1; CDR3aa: CASRQQGASNEKLFF
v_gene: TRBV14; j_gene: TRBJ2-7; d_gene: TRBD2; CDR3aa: CASRHLGGVQYF
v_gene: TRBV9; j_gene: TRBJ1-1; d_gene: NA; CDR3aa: CASSTQGDTEAFF
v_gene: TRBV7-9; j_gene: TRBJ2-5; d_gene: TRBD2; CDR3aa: CASSPSGETQYF
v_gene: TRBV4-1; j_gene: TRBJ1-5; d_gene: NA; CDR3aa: CASSQVETGDQPQHF
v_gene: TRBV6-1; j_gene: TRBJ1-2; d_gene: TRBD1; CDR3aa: CASSRQGNYGYTF
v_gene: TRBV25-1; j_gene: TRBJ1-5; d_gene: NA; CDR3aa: CASSFLNQPQHF